This TCR beta chain came from a study of regulatory T cells in long-lasting Graves disease. Time point defined: persistent/refractory GD, antithyroid drugs over 5 years with positive TRAb. TCR sequences were obtained from RNA taken from PBMCs. Approximately 9.6-milliliter peripheral blood samples went into EDTA tubes. This clonotype was observed many times. Its specificity is not known. Study-wide results and limits: Limited sample numbers may have lowered accuracy. Newly diagnosed patients shared 950 to 1,000 public clonotypes; persistent patients shared about 2,500.

TCR beta libraries were built with iRepertoire HTBI primers and Arm-PCR of CDR3 regions. Via MiXCR, TCRdb re-called the multiplex PCR reads, giving one row per CDR3 protein. Among about 430,000 distinct CDR3 sequences listed, approximately 22% were seen once. This sequence was found in a female donor with Graves disease. Sequencing was performed on peripheral blood mononuclear cells (PBMCs), taken when the disease was refractory, from a patient treated with antithyroid drugs.

For the CDR3, the DNA is TGTGCCAGCAGTGAAGAGGGTGGTAGGACCGGGGAGCTGTTTTTT. It translates to CASSEEGGRTGELFF. This chain joins TRBV2 and TRBJ2-2; D remains ambiguous. The V gene's germline CDR1 is SNHLY and CDR2 FYNNEI. The V end was cut by 1 base, the J end by 5 bases, with 11 bases between. This CDR3 is built from 15 residues.